This TCR beta chain was captured in a study of spatial heterogeneity in lung cancer. The table lists this clonotype with many counts. The CDR3 runs to 16 residues. Trimming left V 0 bases short and J 6 bases short, with 17 bases between. The germline gives CDR1 SGHRS, CDR2 YFSETQ. Time point noted: blood at routine non-recurrence follow-up after resection. Whole RNA, isolated from tumor, nontumor lung or frozen PBMC, was sequenced without prior sorting. Carried by each TCR cDNA molecule was a unique molecular identifier. TCRdb re-called the 5' RACE reads through MiXCR, storing one row per CDR3 protein. In the table there are tens of thousands of distinct CDR3 sequences, just over 7.5% of which are singletons.

This sequence was found in a male donor with early-stage non-small cell lung cancer. Specimen: PBMCs, collected at follow-up. The rearrangement joins TRBV5-1 to TRBJ2-3, with D hard to call. Written as DNA, the CDR3 is TGCGCCAGCAGCTTGGATGGCCGGCTAGTGGGGGATACGCAGTATTTT. Translation: CASSLDGRLVGDTQYF.